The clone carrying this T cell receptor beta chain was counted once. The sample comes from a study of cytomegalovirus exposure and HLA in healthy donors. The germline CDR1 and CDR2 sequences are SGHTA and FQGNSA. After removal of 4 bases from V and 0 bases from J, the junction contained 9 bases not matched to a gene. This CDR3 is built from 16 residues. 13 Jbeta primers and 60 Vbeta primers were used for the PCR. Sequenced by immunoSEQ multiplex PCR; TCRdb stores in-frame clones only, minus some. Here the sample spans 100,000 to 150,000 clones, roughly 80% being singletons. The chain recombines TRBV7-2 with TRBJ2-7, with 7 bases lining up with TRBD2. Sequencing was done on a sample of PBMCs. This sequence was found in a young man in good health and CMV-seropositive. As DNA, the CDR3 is TGTGCCAGCAGCTCGCCCTTTGGCGGGGGCTCCTACGAGCAGTACTTC. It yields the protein CASSSPFGGGSYEQYF. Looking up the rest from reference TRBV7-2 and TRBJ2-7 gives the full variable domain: GAGVSQSPSNKVTEKGKDVELRCDPISGHTALYWYRQSLGQGLEFLIYFQGNSAPDKSGLPSDRFSAERTGGSVSTLTIQRTQQEDSAVYLCASSSPFGGGSYEQYFGPGTRLTVT.